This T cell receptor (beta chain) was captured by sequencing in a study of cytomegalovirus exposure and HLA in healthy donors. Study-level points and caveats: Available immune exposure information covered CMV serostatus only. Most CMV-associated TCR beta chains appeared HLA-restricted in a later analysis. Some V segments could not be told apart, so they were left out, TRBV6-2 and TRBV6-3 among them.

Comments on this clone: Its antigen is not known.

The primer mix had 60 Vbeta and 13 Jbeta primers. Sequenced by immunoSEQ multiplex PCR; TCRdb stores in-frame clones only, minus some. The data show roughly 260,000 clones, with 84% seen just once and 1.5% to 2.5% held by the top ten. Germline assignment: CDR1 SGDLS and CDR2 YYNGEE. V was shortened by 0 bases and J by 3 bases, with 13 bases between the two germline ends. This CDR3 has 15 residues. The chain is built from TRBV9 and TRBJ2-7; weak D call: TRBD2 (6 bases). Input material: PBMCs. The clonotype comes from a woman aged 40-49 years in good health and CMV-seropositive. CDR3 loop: CASSVAGGTSYEQYF. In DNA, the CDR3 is TGTGCCAGCAGCGTAGCCGGGGGTACTAGCTACGAGCAGTACTTC.